This T cell receptor (beta chain) was sequenced during a study of blood T cell repertoires in COVID-19. Study details: Samples came from the United States, Italy and Spain, spanning acute and convalescent COVID-19. The cDNA or gDNA used as material had been derived from T cells, B-cell-depleted T cells, or PBMCs.

This clone was seen more than once but under ten times. The CDR3 runs to 19 residues. V dropped 1 base and J dropped 2; count of bases not matched to a gene: 13. Germline CDR1 LGHNA, CDR2 YSLEER. In the authors' methods: Amplification with reference gene primers provided the estimates of nucleated cell counts. Profiling relied on immunoSEQ multiplex PCR, and the TCRdb table lists in-frame clones only, not all of them. D and trimming come from the DNA, and the V and J calls and clone size come from that table. The sample consists of 150,000 or so clones, around 89% of them appearing once. The chain combines TRBV4-3 with TRBJ2-4; TRBD1 matches at 8 bases. The receptor was derived from a man in his sixties with active or convalescent COVID-19. Specimen: peripheral blood. CDR3 nucleotide sequence: TGCGCCAGCAGCCAAGCAGGACAGGGAAATTCAGTAACCAAAAACATTCAGTACTTC. This sequence encodes CASSQAGQGNSVTKNIQYF.